The source of this T cell receptor beta chain is a study of CD8+ T cells in alopecia areata. Broader study findings: Compared with normal scalp, lesional scalp had higher clonality and more expanded CD8+ clones.

A FACSAria was used to sort CD4+ and CD8+ T cells. These cells came from PBMCs. cDNA reverse transcribed from extracted RNA served as the sequencing template. Produced via immunoSEQ multiplex PCR; TCRdb's table is partial and in-frame only. This table holds about 150,000 clones, approximately 60% found once. To note about this clone: The antigen remains unidentified.

The germline V gene encodes CDR1 SGHTA and CDR2 FQGNSA. V gave up 5 bases and J gave up 6 bases; unmatched junction bases: 4. The CDR3 is 14 amino acids. The rearrangement joins TRBV7-2 to TRBJ1-5, with 10 bases lining up with TRBD1. This clonotype originated in a human donor in good health. Source material: CD4+ T cells sorted from blood. For the CDR3, the DNA is TGTGCCAGCAGCGCCAGACAGGGGGCTCAGCCCCAGCATTTT. Its translation is CASSARQGAQPQHF.